The 20 T cell receptor beta chains reported below all come from one sample, sequenced in a study of shared clonotypes between healthy human individuals. Only in-frame clones appear in the TCRdb table, and some are missing; sequencing was by immunoSEQ multiplex PCR. The sample records around 200,000 clones, 66% being singletons. The sequencing input was memory CD4+ T cells sorted from blood. Described subset: CD45RA-negative fraction. These receptors all stem from a man aged 30-40 years in good health.

The genes are TRBV6-1 and TRBJ2-7, with a tentative D call TRBD2 (7 bases). Trimming stripped 7 bases from V and 6 bases from J, with 10 bases between. The V gene's germline CDR1 is MNHNS and CDR2 SASEGT. This CDR3 contains 11 residues. CDR3 in DNA: TGTGCCAGCACCGCGGGGGCCGAGCAGTACTTC. It yields the protein CASTAGAEQYF.

The chain couples TRBV5-1 to TRBJ2-2, with a tentative D call TRBD1 (5 bases). The germline V and J ends were trimmed by 7 bases and 0 bases, with 10 bases remaining between them. Per the germline V gene, CDR1 is SGHRS and CDR2 is YFSETQ. The CDR3 covers 14 residues. The CDR3 region is CASQGSANTGELFF. The CDR3 DNA sequence: TGCGCCAGCCAGGGATCCGCGAACACCGGGGAGCTGTTTTTT.

This clone was picked up a small number of times. The chain uses TRBV29-1 and TRBJ2-7; TRBD1 is a possible D gene (5 bases). Germline values: CDR1 SQVTM, CDR2 ANQGSEA. This CDR3 has 12 residues. V was shortened by 2 bases and J by 5 bases, with 10 bases between the two germline ends. The CDR3 here is CSVELQGHEQYF. The CDR3 nucleotides read TGCAGCGTTGAACTGCAGGGCCACGAGCAGTACTTC.

V is TRBV2 and J is TRBJ2-4, with TRBD1 identical over 8 bases. V trimming: 2 bases; J trimming: 3 bases; junction bases outside the gene matches: 3. The CDR3 spans 15 residues. Germline values: CDR1 SNHLY, CDR2 FYNNEI. CDR3 amino acids: CASSEYGQGKNIQYF. CDR3 sequence (DNA): TGTGCCAGCAGTGAATATGGACAGGGCAAAAACATTCAGTACTTC.

This clone was observed a few times. J is TRBJ2-2 and V is TRBV2; D gene uncertain. CDR1 is SNHLY and CDR2 is FYNNEI in the germline V gene. The CDR3 runs to 13 residues. Trimming stripped 6 bases from V and 6 bases from J, with 11 bases between. The CDR3 coding sequence is TGTGCCAGCAGCCCGACATACGCCGGGGAGCTGTTTTTT. Translated, it gives CASSPTYAGELFF.

The CDR3 DNA reads as TGTGCCAGCAGCTTAGTTGTCCGGACAGACACCTACACCTTC. This sequence encodes CASSLVVRTDTYTF. The chain carries TRBV11-2 and TRBJ1-2; D perhaps matches TRBD1 (6 bases). V was trimmed by 1 base and J by 10 bases, leaving 16 bases between them. The CDR3 spans 14 residues. The germline V gene has CDR1 SGHAT and CDR2 FQNNGV.

The chain joins TRBV6-1 to TRBJ1-1; D not certain. V was cut by 10 bases and J by 5 bases, with 20 bases left in between. The CDR3 contains 14 residues. Germline CDR1 and CDR2: MNHNS and SASEGT. The CDR3 reads CAIASRGLKTEAFF. The CDR3 region has the DNA TGTGCCATCGCTTCTCGGGGTCTTAAGACTGAAGCTTTCTTT.

This clone has more than one count but fewer than ten. The V gene is TRBV4-2, the J gene TRBJ1-5, with 9 nucleotides matching TRBD1. V trimming: 6 bases; J trimming: 5 bases; junction bases outside the gene matches: 5. Germline assignment: CDR1 LGHNA and CDR2 YNFKEQ. The CDR3 totals 14 residues. The CDR3 here is CASSGTGRDQPQHF. The CDR3 DNA reads TGTGCCAGCAGTGGGACAGGGCGTGATCAGCCCCAGCATTTT.

The CDR3 protein is CASGRGTGMGGYTF. The CDR3 DNA sequence: TGTGCCAGCGGACGCGGGACAGGGATGGGAGGCTACACCTTC. The chain couples TRBV28 to TRBJ1-2; 9 bases are shared with TRBD1. This CDR3 contains 14 residues. The germline CDR1 and CDR2 sequences are MDHEN and SYDVKM. Losses at the gene ends were 8 bases for V and 8 bases for J; bases not matched to a gene: 12.

The chain links TRBV7-2 to TRBJ2-7; D is unresolved. The V gene's germline CDR1 is SGHTA and CDR2 FQGNSA. The CDR3 covers 12 residues. V was pared by 4 bases and J by 7 bases, with 11 bases between. The CDR3 reads CASSSTWMEQYF. For the CDR3, the DNA is TGTGCCAGCAGCTCGACCTGGATGGAGCAGTACTTC.

The gene calls are TRBV11-2 and TRBJ2-7; the match to TRBD1 covers 11 bases. This CDR3 is 15 amino acids long. V lost 5 bases to trimming and J lost 2 bases; unmatched junction nucleotides: 5. Per germline, CDR1 SGHAT and CDR2 FQNNGV. CDR3 amino acids: CASSEDRGPPYEQYF. The CDR3 region has the DNA TGTGCCAGCAGCGAGGACAGGGGGCCACCCTACGAGCAGTACTTC.

V gene TRBV5-1 combines with J gene TRBJ2-7; perhaps TRBD2 as D (5 bases). The CDR3 extends over 14 amino acids. V was clipped by 1 base and J by 3 bases, with 11 bases between them. Germline values: CDR1 SGHRS, CDR2 YFSETQ. The CDR3 loop is CASSLSGNNYEQYF. The CDR3 nucleotides are TGCGCCAGCAGCTTGTCCGGGAATAACTACGAGCAGTACTTC.

This rearrangement joins TRBV19 to TRBJ2-1, with 7 bases aligning to TRBD2. The CDR3 totals 14 residues. CDR1 LNHDA and CDR2 SQIVND come from the germline V gene (reference sequence). V trimming: 3 bases; J trimming: 7 bases; junction bases outside the gene matches: 6. CDR3 loop: CASSISWTSNEQFF. In DNA form, the CDR3 reads TGTGCCAGTAGTATTTCTTGGACTAGTAATGAGCAGTTCTTC.

The V call is TRBV5-1, the J call TRBJ2-7, with TRBD1 identical over 8 bases. Looked up from germline, CDR1 is SGHRS and CDR2 is YFSETQ. The CDR3 loop spans 15 amino acids. V gave up 0 bases and J gave up 3 bases; unmatched junction bases: 5. CDR3 amino acids: CASSLVTGGNYEQYF. CDR3 bases: TGCGCCAGCAGCTTGGTAACAGGGGGAAACTACGAGCAGTACTTC.

The chain recombines TRBV11-1 with TRBJ2-2; D is undetermined. Germline loops: CDR1 SGHAT, CDR2 FQDESV (reference sequence). With 1 base removed from V and 1 base from J, the gap between germline ends came to 7 bases. The CDR3 is made up of 15 amino acids. CDR3: CASSLETMNTGELFF. CDR3 nucleotides: TGTGCCAGCAGCTTAGAAACAATGAACACCGGGGAGCTGTTTTTT. Supplemented by reference TRBV11-1 and TRBJ2-2, the full variable domain reads EAEVAQSPRYKITEKSQAVAFWCDPISGHATLYWYRQILGQGPELLVQFQDESVVDDSQLPKDRFSAERLKGVDSTLKIQPAELGDSAMYLCASSLETMNTGELFFGEGSRLTVL.

This clone was seen a few times. The chain is built from TRBV19 and TRBJ1-4; D not certain. The CDR3 loop spans 11 amino acids. The germline V and J ends were trimmed by 5 bases and 11 bases, with 9 bases remaining between them. Germline CDR1 reads LNHDA; CDR2 reads SQIVND (reference sequence). CDR3 region: CASSLRTKLFF. The CDR3 nucleotides read TGTGCCAGTAGTTTAAGGACGAAACTGTTTTTT.

This clone was picked up one time. The chain joins TRBV5-4 to TRBJ2-4; D may be TRBD1 (6 bases). V shed 4 bases and J shed 1 base, with 15 bases lying between them. Germline-derived CDR1 and CDR2 are SGHNT and YYREEE (reference sequence). This CDR3 is 16 amino acids long. The chain's CDR3 is CASSPGPRGAKNIQYF. The CDR3 bases are TGTGCCAGCAGCCCAGGACCGAGGGGGGCCAAAAACATTCAGTACTTC. Drawing the rest from reference TRBV5-4 and TRBJ2-4, the complete variable domain is ETGVTQSPTHLIKTRGQQVTLRCSSQSGHNTVSWYQQALGQGPQFIFQYYREEENGRGNFPPRFSGLQFPNYSSELNVNALELDDSALYLCASSPGPRGAKNIQYFGAGTRLSVL.

V gene TRBV19 combines with J gene TRBJ2-7; 12 bases align to TRBD2. The CDR3 runs 15 residues. CDR1 LNHDA and CDR2 SQIVND come from the germline V gene (reference sequence). V gave up 4 bases and J gave up 0 bases; unmatched junction bases: 1. The CDR3 sequence: CASSRTSGTSYEQYF. In DNA, the CDR3 is TGTGCCAGTAGTAGGACTAGCGGGACCTCCTACGAGCAGTACTTC.

The chain carries TRBV7-2 and TRBJ1-1; D is ambiguous. V was clipped by 2 bases and J by 0 bases, with 16 bases between them. In germline, CDR1 is SGHTA, CDR2 FQGNSA. The length of the CDR3 is 17 residues. The CDR3 nucleotides read TGTGCCAGCAGCTTATGGGAAACCCGACTGTTGAACACTGAAGCTTTCTTT. Translated, it gives CASSLWETRLLNTEAFF.

The rearrangement links TRBV13 to TRBJ2-1, with D perhaps matching TRBD1 (6 bases). With 0 bases removed from V and 8 bases from J, the gap between germline ends came to 11 bases. Germline lookup yields CDR1 PRHDT and CDR2 FYEKMQ (reference sequence). The CDR3 consists of 14 residues. The CDR3 DNA reads TGTGCCAGCAGCTTAGGGTACAGGGACGATGAGCAGTTCTTC. Translated: CASSLGYRDDEQFF.